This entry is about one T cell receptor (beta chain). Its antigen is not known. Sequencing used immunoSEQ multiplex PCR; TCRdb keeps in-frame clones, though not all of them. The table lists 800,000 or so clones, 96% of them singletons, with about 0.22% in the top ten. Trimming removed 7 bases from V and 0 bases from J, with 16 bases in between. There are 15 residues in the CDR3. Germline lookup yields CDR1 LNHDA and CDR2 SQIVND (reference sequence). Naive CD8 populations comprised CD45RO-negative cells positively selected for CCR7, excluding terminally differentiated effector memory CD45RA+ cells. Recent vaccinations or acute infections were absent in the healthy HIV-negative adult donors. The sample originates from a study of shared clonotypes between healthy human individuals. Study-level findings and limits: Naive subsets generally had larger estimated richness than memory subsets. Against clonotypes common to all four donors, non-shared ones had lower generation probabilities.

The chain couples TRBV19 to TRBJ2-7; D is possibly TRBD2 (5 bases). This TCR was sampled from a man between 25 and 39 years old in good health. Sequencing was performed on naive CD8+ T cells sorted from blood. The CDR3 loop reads CASTTSPGSSYEQYF. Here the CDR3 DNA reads TGTGCCAGTACCACCTCGCCGGGAAGCTCCTACGAGCAGTACTTC.